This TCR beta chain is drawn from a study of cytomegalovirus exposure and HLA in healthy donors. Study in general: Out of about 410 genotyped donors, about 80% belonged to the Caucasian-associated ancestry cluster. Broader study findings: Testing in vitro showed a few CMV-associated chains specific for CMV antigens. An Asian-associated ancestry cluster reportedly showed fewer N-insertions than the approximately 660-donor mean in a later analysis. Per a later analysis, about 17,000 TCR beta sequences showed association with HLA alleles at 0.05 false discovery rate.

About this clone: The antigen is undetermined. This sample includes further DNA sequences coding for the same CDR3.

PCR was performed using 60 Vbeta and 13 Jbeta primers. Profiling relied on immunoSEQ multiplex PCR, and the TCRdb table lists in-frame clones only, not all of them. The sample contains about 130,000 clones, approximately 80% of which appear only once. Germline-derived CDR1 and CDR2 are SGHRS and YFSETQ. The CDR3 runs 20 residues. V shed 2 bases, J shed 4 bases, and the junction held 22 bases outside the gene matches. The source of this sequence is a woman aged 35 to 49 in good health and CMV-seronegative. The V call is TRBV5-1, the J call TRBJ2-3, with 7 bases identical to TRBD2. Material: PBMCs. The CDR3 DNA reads TGCGCCAGCAGCTTTCCAACCCCCCTACCTCCCGGGGGGTCAGCAGATACGCAGTATTTT. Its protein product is CASSFPTPLPPGGSADTQYF. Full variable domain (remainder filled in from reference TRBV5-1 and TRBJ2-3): KAGVTQTPRYLIKTRGQQVTLSCSPISGHRSVSWYQQTPGQGLQFLFEYFSETQRNKGNFPGRFSGRQFSNSRSEMNVSTLELGDSALYLCASSFPTPLPPGGSADTQYFGPGTRLTVL.